This is a list of T cell receptor beta chains from one sample in a study of radiotherapy plus CTLA-4 blockade in lung cancer. Sequencing was performed with immunoSEQ multiplex PCR; in TCRdb, only in-frame clones are kept and a portion is missing. The sample carries about 32,000 clones, approximately 85% recorded once. The sample was peripheral blood, taken from a patient treated with radiotherapy plus ipilimumab. The receptors come from a human donor with non-small cell lung cancer who had stable disease on radiotherapy plus ipilimumab. Each CDR3 is given with its conserved first and last residue. D genes are given only for firm matches. Clone sizes are given selectively: once, few, many, or a class where the clone is expanded.

>TRBD2|TRBJ2-5|15|TRBV2|.
CASREAGLAYETQYF
TGTGCCAGCAGAGAGGCGGGACTAGCGTACGAGACCCAGTACTTC
>.|TRBJ2-3|15|TRBV18|once
CASSPGLVDTDTQYF
TGTGCCAGCTCACCGGGGCTGGTGGACACAGATACGCAGTATTTT
>TRBD1|TRBJ1-5|17|TRBV27|.
CASSLSRGEVGNQPQHF
TGTGCCAGCAGTTTGTCCAGGGGGGAGGTGGGCAATCAGCCCCAGCATTTT
>TRBD1|TRBJ2-7|16|TRBV7-6|.
CASSLETGASIHEQYF
TGTGCCAGCAGCTTAGAGACAGGGGCCAGCATCCACGAGCAGTACTTC
>TRBD1|TRBJ2-1|16|TRBV5-6|.
CASSRRPTGGYKGQFF
TGTGCCAGCAGCCGGAGACCGACAGGGGGTTACAAAGGGCAGTTCTTC
>.|TRBJ2-1|11|TRBV2|.
CASSGEGQQFF
TGTGCCAGCAGTGGGGAGGGACAACAGTTCTTC
>.|TRBJ1-1|15|TRBV7-2|.
CASSLILDRNTEAFF
TGTGCCAGCAGCTTAATCCTGGACAGGAACACTGAAGCTTTCTTT
>TRBD1|TRBJ1-5|15|TRBV5-1|.
CASSPTTGDNQPQHF
TGCGCCAGCAGCCCTACCACAGGGGACAATCAGCCCCAGCATTTT
>.|TRBJ1-3|13|TRBV19|.
CASQTNSGNTIYF
TGTGCCAGCCAGACAAACTCTGGAAACACCATATATTTT
>.|TRBJ2-7|12|TRBV7-9|.
CASSTGYYEQYF
TGTGCCAGCAGTACAGGTTACTACGAGCAGTACTTC
>.|TRBJ2-5|14|TRBV19|.
CASSIGRGQETQYF
TGTGCCAGTAGTATTGGCAGGGGACAAGAGACCCAGTACTTC
>.|TRBJ2-7|11|TRBV18|.
CASSNSYEQYF
TGTGCCAGCTCTAACTCCTACGAGCAGTACTTC
>.|TRBJ2-7|14|TRBV6-5|.
CASSGTVFPYEQYF
TGTGCCAGCAGCGGGACTGTGTTTCCCTACGAGCAGTACTTC
>.|TRBJ1-5|15|TRBV4-1|.
CASSETVTFNQPQHF
TGCGCCAGCAGCGAGACCGTGACTTTCAATCAGCCCCAGCATTTT
>.|TRBJ1-2|13|TRBV19|.
CASSNGQPTYYTF
TGTGCCAGTAGTAACGGACAGCCAACCTACTACACCTTC
>.|TRBJ2-5|14|TRBV5-4|.
CASSIDQGWETQYF
TGTGCCAGCAGCATCGACCAGGGTTGGGAGACCCAGTACTTC
>.|TRBJ1-1|13|TRBV28|.
CASSLPRATEAFF
TGTGCCAGCAGTTTACCCAGGGCTACTGAAGCTTTCTTT
>.|TRBJ2-3|16|TRBV25-1|.
CASSPLGTGKGDTQYF
TGTGCCAGCAGTCCCCTGGGCACAGGGAAAGGAGATACGCAGTATTTT
>.|TRBJ2-2|14|TRBV9|.
CASSVAGNTGELFF
TGTGCCAGCAGCGTAGCAGGGAACACCGGGGAGCTGTTTTTT
>TRBD1|TRBJ2-7|17|TRBV15|.
CATSRGAGTGAIYEQYF
TGTGCCACCAGCAGAGGGGCCGGGACAGGGGCTATCTACGAGCAGTACTTC
>.|TRBJ1-2|14|TRBV6-6|.
CASTPQGQLYGYTF
TGTGCCAGCACCCCCCAGGGGCAACTCTATGGCTACACCTTC
>TRBD1|TRBJ1-2|17|TRBV4-3|.
CASSRGQGTYSNYGYTF
TGCGCCAGCAGCCGAGGACAGGGGACCTACTCTAACTATGGCTACACCTTC
>.|TRBJ2-6|14|TRBV25-1|.
CASGGSSGANVLTF
TGTGCCAGCGGAGGTAGCTCTGGGGCCAACGTCCTGACTTTC
>.|TRBJ1-3|14|TRBV7-9|few
CASDSAGNLDTIYF
TGTGCCAGCGATAGCGCGGGGAATTTGGACACCATATATTTT
>TRBD1|TRBJ1-2|14|TRBV28|.
CASSLGTGVSGYTF
TGTGCCAGCAGTTTAGGGACAGGGGTTAGTGGCTACACCTTC
>TRBD1|TRBJ2-4|15|TRBV2|.
CASSRGTGAKNIQYF
TGTGCCAGCAGTCGGGGGACAGGAGCCAAAAACATTCAGTACTTC
>TRBD1|TRBJ2-3|15|TRBV7-3|few
CASSSQGLSTDTQYF
TGTGCCAGCAGCTCACAGGGGCTTAGCACAGATACGCAGTATTTT
>.|TRBJ1-1|13|TRBV13|few
CASSLGGATEAFF
TGTGCCAGCAGCTTGGGAGGGGCCACTGAAGCTTTCTTT
>.|TRBJ1-5|12|TRBV28|.
CASSPGVQPQHF
TGTGCCAGCAGTCCTGGAGTTCAGCCCCAGCATTTT
>.|TRBJ1-1|14|TRBV28|.
CASSRQLMNTEAFF
TGTGCCAGCAGTCGACAGCTAATGAACACTGAAGCTTTCTTT
>.|TRBJ2-1|16|TRBV4-1|.
CASTLMAGISYNEQFF
TGCGCCAGCACCTTAATGGCAGGCATCTCCTACAATGAGCAGTTCTTC
>TRBD1|TRBJ1-5|15|TRBV2|.
CASSEEQGAGQPQHF
TGTGCCAGCAGTGAAGAACAGGGGGCTGGTCAGCCCCAGCATTTT
>TRBD1|TRBJ2-3|16|TRBV30|.
CAWSPLDRGPTDTQYF
TGTGCCTGGAGTCCGTTGGACAGGGGACCCACAGATACGCAGTATTTT
>.|TRBJ2-7|13|TRBV28|.
CASRRQRDYEQYF
TGTGCCAGCAGGAGACAGCGAGACTACGAGCAGTACTTC
>.|TRBJ1-4|18|TRBV7-9|.
CASSPVRGVEATNEKLFF
TGTGCCAGCAGCCCAGTCCGGGGAGTAGAGGCAACTAATGAAAAACTGTTTTTT
>.|TRBJ1-1|13|TRBV5-1|few
CASTQGVDTEAFF
TGCGCCAGCACCCAAGGGGTAGACACTGAAGCTTTCTTT
>TRBD1|TRBJ2-7|14|TRBV11-2|.
CASSLWDRGNEQYF
TGTGCCAGCAGCTTATGGGACAGGGGAAACGAGCAGTACTTC
>.|TRBJ1-2|12|TRBV10-2|few
CASTMGRQGYTF
TGCGCCAGCACTATGGGTAGACAGGGCTACACCTTC
>TRBD2|TRBJ2-7|14|TRBV5-1|.
CASSLERGDYEQYF
TGCGCCAGCAGCTTGGAACGGGGGGACTACGAGCAGTACTTC
>.|TRBJ1-2|16|TRBV28|.
CASSLIGGFGTIWYTF
TGTGCCAGCAGTTTAATAGGGGGGTTTGGGACTATTTGGTACACCTTC
>TRBD2|TRBJ2-1|15|TRBV28|.
CASRGYAGGRNEQFF
TGTGCCAGCAGGGGGTACGCGGGAGGGCGTAATGAGCAGTTCTTC
>.|TRBJ1-2|15|TRBV5-1|.
CASSSTPGSNYGYTF
TGCGCCAGCAGCTCCACCCCCGGTTCTAACTATGGCTACACCTTC
>TRBD1|TRBJ2-3|15|TRBV6-1|.
CASSVGQGRTDTQYF
TGTGCCAGCAGTGTTGGACAGGGAAGGACAGATACGCAGTATTTT
>.|TRBJ2-5|15|TRBV7-9|once
CASSLARLTQETQYF
TGTGCCAGCAGCCTGGCCCGACTCACTCAAGAGACCCAGTACTTC
>.|TRBJ2-1|12|TRBV5-1|.
CASSLTGNEQFF
TGCGCCAGCAGCTTGACAGGAAATGAGCAGTTCTTC